This T cell receptor beta chain was identified during a study of Tregs in tolerant kidney transplant recipients (dated by TCRdb to about 2019). Describing the broader study: TCRbeta sequencing was used in the study to identify donor-specific regulatory T cells before combined kidney and bone marrow transplantation, and the identified cells were then tracked after transplant. TCRbeta repertoire sequencing was used in a few healthy controls to compare several ways of expanding Tregs specific for an allogeneic donor.

Findings and caveats that apply to the study as a whole: Although technical replication error seemed to be minimal, the question of biological reproducibility was not addressed directly. The most biologically relevant and donor-specific TCRbeta repertoire appeared to be identified by expanding Tregs with activated donor B cells. Because only a small number of patients were included, the study had limitations, and the results will need to be validated in larger populations as well as under other immunosuppression protocols.

For TCRbeta CDR3 sequencing, genomic DNA from the sorted cells was extracted using the QIAGEN DNeasy Blood and Tissue Kit. High-throughput TCRbeta CDR3 sequencing was carried out commercially through immunoSEQ, with PCR amplification with bias correction and internal controls included. On the study's bioinformatics: Unique productive TCRbeta sequences were defined by CDR3 nucleotide sequence when primers matched and otherwise by CDR3 amino acid sequence together with Vbeta and Jbeta genes. Sorting error was corrected by removing sequences shared between sorted populations at a frequency ratio of 2:1 or less, and the remaining shared sequences were assigned to the higher population. Sequences were defined as donor-reactive when expanded at least 5-fold in CFSE-low cells versus unstimulated cells and present at a frequency of at least 0.01% in CFSE-low cells. Jensen-Shannon divergence calculated on the top 100 TCRbeta sequences ranked by frequency was used to measure repertoire divergence. For any sample with multiple sequencing runs, sorting error was corrected in each run separately before the runs were pooled. Imported from immuneACCESS, the table was reduced by TCRdb to in-frame sequences with V and J called. These copies leave out some clones; in studies compared against another copy, an unresolved V gene accounts for under half, and the cause of the remainder is not known. D and trimming were read from the DNA, whereas the V and J calls and clone size are those reported in that table. Within this sample are about 240,000 clones, with approximately 83% of them counted one time only. Roughly 0.67% of the sample is held by the ten biggest clonotypes.

The CDR3 numbers 14 residues from cysteine through phenylalanine. The only DNA kept is the CDR3, 42 bases in frame from the first base. According to the germline V gene, CDR1 reads SGHRS and CDR2 reads YFSETQ. Points on this clone: Its antigen remains undetermined. A read error may produce the germline difference seen at one junction end.

Unstimulated Tregs (CD4+CD25+CD127-), CD4+ non-Tregs (CD4+CD25-), CD4 and CD8 cells were FACS-sorted from thawed PBMCs. Blood from healthy controls was obtained either from healthy volunteers or as purchased buffy coats. Healthy control blood was processed to PBMCs by Ficoll density gradient and cryopreserved, and patient PBMCs were collected before and after transplant. The rearrangement joined TRBV5-1 to TRBJ2-2, and TRBD2 may be the D gene, going by 6 matching bases. The TCR originated in a human donor in good health. Material for sequencing was CD4+ T cells from blood. The DNA reads TGCGCCAGCAGACCGGGACCCCACACCGGGGGGCTGTTTTTT. It specifies CASRPGPHTGGLFF.